The text below deals with one TCR beta chain. Naive CD4+ cells were CD45RA-selected; the remaining cells were memory. This sample was included in a study of shared clonotypes between healthy human individuals. Generated by immunoSEQ multiplex PCR, the TCRdb table keeps only in-frame clones and is missing some. Of 2 million to 2.5 million clones listed, under 97% were seen once; the top ten hold roughly 0.13%. The CDR3 length is 11 residues. Trimming removed 5 bases from V and 5 bases from J, with 8 bases in between. Germline assignment: CDR1 DFQATT and CDR2 SNEGSKA (reference sequence). The source of this sequence is a man between 18 and 29 years old in good health. The J gene is TRBJ2-3, the V gene TRBV20-1; D is uncertain. Sequenced input: naive CD4+ T cells sorted from blood. The subset denotes: CD45RA+ positively selected. DNA of the CDR3: TGCAGTGCTCCCTTTCGAGATACGCAGTATTTT. Protein sequence: CSAPFRDTQYF.